A single sample is the source of the 8 T cell receptor beta chains below, sequenced in a study of blood T cell repertoires in COVID-19. TCRdb's copy holds only in-frame clones and misses some; the assay was immunoSEQ multiplex PCR. The table lists approximately 260,000 clones, 85% to 90% of them singletons. The sample taken for sequencing was peripheral blood. The source is a woman aged 60 to 75 with COVID-19, enrolled during active disease.

The chain uses TRBV4-2 and TRBJ1-1; 8 nucleotides line up with TRBD1. Losses at the gene ends were 7 bases for V and 3 bases for J; bases not matched to a gene: 4. Germline V gene sequence: CDR1 LGHNA, CDR2 YNFKEQ. The CDR3 runs 13 residues. The CDR3 DNA sequence: TGTGCCAGCAAACAGGACAGGGACACTGAAGCTTTCTTT. As protein: CASKQDRDTEAFF.

The V gene is TRBV6-5, the J gene TRBJ1-2; 8 bases align to TRBD1. V was clipped by 5 bases and J by 4 bases; unmatched bases: 9. From germline, CDR1 is MNHEY and CDR2 SVGAGI. The length of the CDR3 is 15 residues. The CDR3 DNA is TGTGCCAGCAGTCCATCCGGACAGGGAGGCTATGGCTACACCTTC. It is translated as CASSPSGQGGYGYTF.

J is TRBJ2-7 and V is TRBV7-2, with TRBD2 identical over 9 bases. Germline lookup yields CDR1 SGHTA and CDR2 FQGNSA. Losses at the gene ends were 5 bases for V and 1 base for J; bases not matched to a gene: 6. The CDR3 is 15 amino acids. The CDR3 nucleotides are TGTGCCAGCAGCCCCCGACTAGCGGCTTCCTACGAGCAGTACTTC. Translation: CASSPRLAASYEQYF. The complete variable domain, with remaining parts taken from reference TRBV7-2 and TRBJ2-7, reads GAGVSQSPSNKVTEKGKDVELRCDPISGHTALYWYRQSLGQGLEFLIYFQGNSAPDKSGLPSDRFSAERTGGSVSTLTIQRTQQEDSAVYLCASSPRLAASYEQYFGPGTRLTVT.

The rearrangement links TRBV18 to TRBJ1-5; 7 bases align to TRBD1. The ends lost 6 bases at V and 2 bases at J; junction bases unmatched: 1. CDR1 is KGHSH, CDR2 LQKENI, per germline. The CDR3 has 13 amino acids. CDR3 loop: CASSTGGNQPQHF. The CDR3 coding sequence is TGTGCCAGCTCCACAGGGGGCAATCAGCCCCAGCATTTT.

The chain uses TRBV7-8 and TRBJ1-1; tentatively, D is TRBD1 (5 bases). V was cut by 4 bases and J by 1 base, with 13 bases left in between. This CDR3 has 15 residues. The germline CDR1 and CDR2 sequences are SGHVS and FQNEAQ. CDR3 loop: CASSWAGRANTEAFF. DNA for the CDR3: TGTGCCAGCAGCTGGGCAGGGAGGGCGAACACTGAAGCTTTCTTT.

The rearrangement joins TRBV27 to TRBJ1-1; no firm D call. This CDR3 comprises 16 residues. V dropped 5 bases and J dropped 1 base, with 17 bases sitting between them. Germline-derived CDR1 and CDR2 are MNHEY and SMNVEV (reference sequence). The CDR3 region is CASSPLYVGSNTEAFF. CDR3 sequence (DNA): TGTGCCAGCAGTCCCCTCTATGTTGGTTCGAACACTGAAGCTTTCTTT.

The rearrangement joins TRBV18 to TRBJ2-5, with 9 bases lining up with TRBD1. This CDR3 spans 14 amino acids. Trimming at V came to 5 bases and at J to 5 bases, leaving 6 bases not matched to a gene. Germline CDR1 is KGHSH and CDR2 is LQKENI. The CDR3 DNA reads as TGTGCCAGCTCAATCGGGACAGGGAGGGAGACCCAGTACTTC. Translating it yields CASSIGTGRETQYF.

V is TRBV7-2 and J is TRBJ2-3, with a weak D call TRBD1 (5 bases). V dropped 5 bases and J dropped 2 bases, with 17 bases sitting between them. CDR3 size: 16 residues. Germline V gene sequence: CDR1 SGHTA, CDR2 FQGNSA. CDR3 protein: CASSPVGQGATDTQYF. The CDR3 DNA reads TGTGCCAGCAGCCCAGTTGGCCAGGGTGCCACAGATACGCAGTATTTT. The variable domain in full, completed from reference TRBV7-2 and TRBJ2-3, reads GAGVSQSPSNKVTEKGKDVELRCDPISGHTALYWYRQSLGQGLEFLIYFQGNSAPDKSGLPSDRFSAERTGGSVSTLTIQRTQQEDSAVYLCASSPVGQGATDTQYFGPGTRLTVL.